This T cell receptor (beta chain) was sequenced in a study of CD8 T cells in ankylosing spondylitis. This clonotype was found a few times. TCRdb reanalysed the 5' RACE reads using MiXCR and keeps one entry per CDR3 protein. The data show around 280,000 distinct CDR3 sequences, about 19% seen once. V was clipped by 3 bases and J by 10 bases; unmatched bases: 4. Germline-derived CDR1 and CDR2 are GTSNPN and SVGIG (reference sequence). The CDR3 is 13 amino acids. The chain uses TRBV30 and TRBJ1-4; 11 bases line up with TRBD1. The sequencing sample was made of blood, either unsorted or a sorted T cell fraction (not recorded which). This TCR derives from a male donor with ankylosing spondylitis or in good health (not recorded which). The CDR3 DNA reads as TGTGCCTGGAGCCCGGGACAGGGGGTAAAACTGTTTTTT. It codes for CAWSPGQGVKLFF.